What follows are 21 T cell receptor beta chains derived from one specimen sequenced in a study of blood T cell repertoires in COVID-19. This table comes from immunoSEQ multiplex PCR, and its TCRdb copy is limited to in-frame clones, with some not included. The sample carries a few hundred thousand clones, about 83% recorded once. Sample: PBMCs or T cells enriched from blood (not recorded which). The receptors here all came from a woman in her forties or fifties who had recovered from COVID-19.

The chain has TRBV18 and TRBJ1-5; TRBD1 might be the D (6 bases). The V end was cut by 6 bases, the J end by 1 base, with 19 bases between. Germline assignment: CDR1 KGHSH and CDR2 LQKENI. This CDR3 comprises 17 residues. The CDR3 coding sequence is TGTGCCAGCTCGGTGCAGGGGCCTTACCTAAGCAATCAGCCCCAGCATTTT. This encodes CASSVQGPYLSNQPQHF.

The chain carries TRBV5-5 and TRBJ1-3; maybe TRBD1 (6 bases). Trimming cost V 4 bases and J 2 bases, with 10 bases left between them. The CDR3 sequence is 14 residues long. Germline V gene data show CDR1 as SGHKS and CDR2 as YYEKEE (reference sequence). The CDR3 loop reads CASSPQGTGNTIYF. The CDR3 region has the DNA TGTGCCAGCAGCCCACAGGGAACTGGAAACACCATATATTTT. The full variable domain, completed using reference TRBV5-5 and TRBJ1-3, is DAGVTQSPTHLIKTRGQQVTLRCSPISGHKSVSWYQQVLGQGPQFIFQYYEKEERGRGNFPDRFSARQFPNYSSELNVNALLLGDSALYLCASSPQGTGNTIYFGEGSWLTVV.

The rearrangement links TRBV18 to TRBJ2-7, with D perhaps matching TRBD1 (5 bases). Per the germline V gene, CDR1 is KGHSH and CDR2 is LQKENI. This CDR3 has 15 residues. The germline V and J ends were trimmed by 3 bases and 3 bases, with 15 bases remaining between them. CDR3 sequence (DNA): TGTGCCAGCTCACCGGATCGACAGTTTTTCTACGAGCAGTACTTC. Amino acid sequence: CASSPDRQFFYEQYF.

The chain couples TRBV7-3 to TRBJ2-2; 12 bases agree with TRBD2. CDR1 is SGHTA, CDR2 FQGTGA, per germline. Germline trimming cut 5 bases from V and 1 base from J; bases unmatched to any gene: 2. The CDR3 is made up of 16 amino acids. CDR3 sequence (DNA): TGTGCCAGCAGCCCGACTAGCGGGGGGAACACCGGGGAGCTGTTTTTT. It encodes CASSPTSGGNTGELFF.

The V and J genes are TRBV29-1 and TRBJ1-5, with D tentatively TRBD1 (5 bases). Germline lookup yields CDR1 SQVTM and CDR2 ANQGSEA. The CDR3 sequence is 13 residues long. V was cut by 4 bases and J by 3 bases, with 10 bases left in between. The CDR3 reads CSVGRGPNQPQHF. DNA of the CDR3: TGCAGCGTTGGTAGGGGTCCCAATCAGCCCCAGCATTTT. Supplemented by reference TRBV29-1 and TRBJ1-5, the full variable domain reads SAVISQKPSRDICQRGTSLTIQCQVDSQVTMMFWYRQQPGQSLTLIATANQGSEATYESGFVIDKFPISRPNLTFSTLTVSNMSPEDSSIYLCSVGRGPNQPQHFGDGTRLSIL.

V gene TRBV11-2 combines with J gene TRBJ1-5; D gene uncertain. V lost 5 bases and J 2 bases, leaving 10 bases between the germline ends. The CDR3 is 14 residues long. CDR1 is SGHAT and CDR2 is FQNNGV in the germline V gene. CDR3 sequence (DNA): TGTGCCAGCAGCCCCGGGATGGGCAATCAGCCCCAGCATTTT. It translates to CASSPGMGNQPQHF. The variable domain in full, with the rest retrieved from reference TRBV11-2 and TRBJ1-5, is EAGVAQSPRYKIIEKRQSVAFWCNPISGHATLYWYQQILGQGPKLLIQFQNNGVVDDSQLPKDRFSAERLKGVDSTLKIQPAKLEDSAVYLCASSPGMGNQPQHFGDGTRLSIL.

V usage is TRBV4-1 and J usage is TRBJ2-5, with D maybe TRBD2 (5 bases). V was pared by 0 bases and J by 7 bases, with 12 bases between. The CDR3 covers 14 residues. From germline, CDR1 is MGHRA and CDR2 YSYEKL. Written as DNA, the CDR3 is TGCGCCAGCAGCCAAGAAAGCCGCGGAGGGACCCAGTACTTC. This translates into CASSQESRGGTQYF.

The chain couples TRBV7-9 to TRBJ1-2; TRBD1 matches at 7 bases. The trim removed 4 bases at V and 4 bases at J, leaving 12 bases unmatched. Germline values: CDR1 SEHNR, CDR2 FQNEAQ (reference sequence). This CDR3 spans 16 amino acids. The CDR3 sequence is CASSYKGKGQFYGYTF. The CDR3 nucleotides read TGTGCCAGCAGCTATAAAGGAAAGGGACAGTTCTATGGCTACACCTTC.

J is TRBJ2-7 and V is TRBV7-2; 10 bases fit TRBD1. Germline CDR1 reads SGHTA; CDR2 reads FQGNSA. This CDR3 has 15 residues. J was trimmed by 2 bases and V by 5 bases; bases with no gene match: 6. The CDR3 loop reads CASSPAGTGAYEQYF. Written as DNA, the CDR3 is TGTGCCAGCAGCCCGGCTGGGACAGGGGCCTACGAGCAGTACTTC.

The chain joins TRBV5-1 to TRBJ2-1; the D is unclear. The ends were cut back, 4 bases at V and 8 bases at J, with 16 bases in the middle. This CDR3 spans 14 amino acids. Germline values: CDR1 SGHRS, CDR2 YFSETQ. The CDR3 region is CASSNTPQMDEQFF. As DNA, the CDR3 is TGCGCCAGCAGCAACACACCTCAGATGGATGAGCAGTTCTTC.

V is TRBV5-1 and J is TRBJ2-1, with D hard to call. V shed 3 bases and J shed 5 bases, with 12 bases lying between them. In germline, CDR1 is SGHRS, CDR2 YFSETQ. The CDR3 contains 14 residues. CDR3 amino acids: CASSSPGPDNEQFF. CDR3 DNA sequence: TGCGCCAGCAGCTCCCCAGGTCCCGACAATGAGCAGTTCTTC.

The CDR3 DNA reads as TGTGCCACGCGACCCGAGCGGGGGGCCCACAATGAGCAGTTCTTC. This encodes CATRPERGAHNEQFF. The rearrangement links TRBV28 to TRBJ2-1, with TRBD2 matching 9 bases. V was pared by 10 bases and J by 5 bases, with 12 bases of the junction left unmatched. The CDR3 is 15 amino acids. From germline, CDR1 is MDHEN and CDR2 SYDVKM.

Comment on this clone: Additional DNA sequences in this sample encode the identical CDR3. This chain uses TRBV5-1 with TRBJ2-2; D may be TRBD1 (6 bases). The CDR3 spans 15 residues. Per germline, CDR1 SGHRS and CDR2 YFSETQ. V was shortened by 4 bases and J by 0 bases, with 10 bases between the two germline ends. CDR3 nucleotide sequence: TGCGCCAGCAGCCGGGGACAACCGAACACCGGGGAGCTGTTTTTT. Protein: CASSRGQPNTGELFF.

This chain joins TRBV4-3 and TRBJ2-4; TRBD1 is a possible D gene (6 bases). The CDR3 totals 13 residues. V lost 4 bases and J lost 10, with 14 bases in between. Germline CDR1 and CDR2: LGHNA and YSLEER. The CDR3 nucleotides are TGCGCCAGCAGCCCTGGACAGCAAGGGATTCAGTACTTC. Translation: CASSPGQQGIQYF.

V is TRBV30 and J is TRBJ1-2; D gene unclear. CDR1 and CDR2 (germline): GTSNPN, SVGIG (reference sequence). This CDR3 is 10 amino acids long. V lost 5 bases, J lost 8 bases, and 9 bases lay in between. This chain's CDR3 is CAWFGKGYTF. DNA for the CDR3: TGTGCCTGGTTCGGTAAGGGCTACACCTTC.

The count of this clone is one. The J gene is TRBJ1-1, the V gene TRBV27; possibly TRBD1 for D (6 bases). This CDR3 has 14 amino acids. V was clipped by 5 bases and J by 6 bases, with 16 bases between them. Germline V gene sequence: CDR1 MNHEY, CDR2 SMNVEV (reference sequence). CDR3 DNA sequence: TGTGCCAGCAGTATAACACAGGGTAACGCTGAAGCTTTCTTT. The encoded protein is CASSITQGNAEAFF.

V and J are TRBV6-2 or TRBV6-3 and TRBJ1-1, with no clear D. This CDR3 has 13 residues. V shed 5 bases and J shed 6 bases, with 13 bases lying between them. Germline CDR1 is MNHEY and CDR2 is SVGEGT. The DNA for the CDR3 is TGTGCCAGCAGTCGAGCTACCCCGGCTGAAGCTTTCTTT. Its protein is CASSRATPAEAFF.

This clone was seen a few times. Within the sample, other DNA sequences also encode this same CDR3. This sequence joins TRBV6-2 or TRBV6-3 and TRBJ1-5, with 7 bases identical to TRBD1. Per the germline V gene, CDR1 is MNHEY and CDR2 is SVGEGT. The CDR3 has 13 residues. Germline trimming cut 4 bases from V and 6 bases from J; bases unmatched to any gene: 3. The CDR3 spells CASSSDRVQPQHF. CDR3 nucleotides: TGTGCCAGCAGTTCTGACAGGGTTCAGCCCCAGCATTTT.

The chain recombines TRBV7-2 with TRBJ2-7; 9 nucleotides agree with TRBD1. Germline loops: CDR1 SGHTA, CDR2 FQGNSA. J gave up 7 bases and V 4 bases, and 8 bases lay outside the gene matches. This CDR3 has 14 amino acids. CDR3 DNA: TGTGCCAGCAGCTCCGGGACAGGGTTTCGAGAGCAGTACTTC. This encodes CASSSGTGFREQYF.

The genes are TRBV3-1 (or the pseudogene TRBV3-2) and TRBJ1-2; the D is unclear. Germline CDR1 LGHDT, CDR2 YNNKEL (reference sequence). With 1 base removed from V and 4 bases from J, the gap between germline ends came to 10 bases. CDR3 size: 14 residues. CDR3 nucleotides: TGTGCCAGCAGCCAAGCCCAGAGGTCCTATGGCTACACCTTC. The encoded protein is CASSQAQRSYGYTF.

A word on this clone: This may stem from a read error, because a much larger clone lies one nucleotide away. The chain carries TRBV9 and TRBJ2-2, with 8 positions matching TRBD2. This CDR3 has 15 residues. Losses at the gene ends were 4 bases for V and 0 bases for J; bases not matched to a gene: 2. CDR1 is SGDLS, CDR2 YYNGEE, per germline. CDR3 DNA: TGTGCCAGCAGCCCGGGACTAGCGAACACCGGGGAGCTGTTTTTT. Protein product: CASSPGLANTGELFF.